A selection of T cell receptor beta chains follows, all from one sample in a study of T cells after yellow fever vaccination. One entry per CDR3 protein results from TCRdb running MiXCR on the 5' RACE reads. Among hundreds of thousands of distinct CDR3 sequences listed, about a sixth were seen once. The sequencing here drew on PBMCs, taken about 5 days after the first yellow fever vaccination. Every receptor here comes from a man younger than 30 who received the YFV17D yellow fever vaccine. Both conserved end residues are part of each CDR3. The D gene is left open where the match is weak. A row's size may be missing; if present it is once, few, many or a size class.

CDR3: CASSLEVARSYNEQFF
DNA: TGCGCCAGCAGCTTGGAGGTGGCCCGCTCCTACAATGAGCAGTTCTTC
J: TRBJ2-1
size: few
V: TRBV5-1
D: -

CDR3: CASSLGPLDNSPLHF
DNA: TGTGCCAGCAGTCTAGGGCCCCTGGATAATTCACCCCTCCACTTT
J: TRBJ1-6
size: few
V: TRBV2
D: -

CDR3: CASVYRGDSTDTQYF
DNA: TGTGCCAGCGTATACAGGGGGGACAGCACAGATACGCAGTATTTT
J: TRBJ2-3
size: -
V: TRBV7-1
D: TRBD1

CDR3: CASSLAVGPRTNQPQHF
DNA: TGTGCCAGCAGCTTAGCCGTTGGTCCGCGCACAAATCAGCCCCAGCATTTT
J: TRBJ1-5
size: -
V: TRBV7-6
D: -

CDR3: CASSGDRLGETQYF
DNA: TGTGCCAGCAGTGGGGACCGACTGGGAGAGACCCAGTACTTC
J: TRBJ2-5
size: few
V: TRBV2
D: -

CDR3: CASSLVTQGNTIYF
DNA: TGCGCCAGCAGCTTGGTTACGCAGGGAAACACCATATATTTT
J: TRBJ1-3
size: -
V: TRBV5-1
D: -

CDR3: CSAPSPRGRGNTIYF
DNA: TGCAGTGCCCCGAGTCCTCGGGGAAGAGGAAACACCATATATTTT
J: TRBJ1-3
size: few
V: TRBV20-1
D: -

CDR3: CASSQAERGFYNEQFF
DNA: TGCGCCAGCAGCCAAGCCGAAAGGGGGTTCTACAATGAGCAGTTCTTC
J: TRBJ2-1
size: -
V: TRBV4-3
D: -

CDR3: CASSGTGWPGDYGYTF
DNA: TGTGCCAGCAGTGGGACAGGGTGGCCTGGGGACTATGGCTACACCTTC
J: TRBJ1-2
size: few
V: TRBV28
D: TRBD1

CDR3: CCAQRSQGTYEQYF
DNA: TGCTGTGCTCAAAGGTCCCAGGGCACCTACGAGCAGTACTTC
J: TRBJ2-7
size: -
V: TRBV20-1
D: -

CDR3: CSVGIWNEKLFF
DNA: TGCAGCGTTGGGATCTGGAATGAAAAACTGTTTTTT
J: TRBJ1-4
size: many
V: TRBV29-1
D: -

CDR3: CASSTDLFFDGYTF
DNA: TGTGCCAGTAGTACCGACCTCTTTTTCGATGGCTACACCTTC
J: TRBJ1-2
size: -
V: TRBV19
D: -

CDR3: CASSLKPLAGGRTGELFF
DNA: TGTGCCAGCAGCTTAAAACCCTTGGCTGGGGGGAGGACCGGGGAGCTGTTTTTT
J: TRBJ2-2
size: -
V: TRBV7-3
D: -

CDR3: CASSYAGAGSNQPQHF
DNA: TGTGCCAGCAGTTACGCAGGGGCGGGAAGCAATCAGCCCCAGCATTTT
J: TRBJ1-5
size: -
V: TRBV6-5
D: -

CDR3: CASSYSEKSPEAFF
DNA: TGTGCCAGCAGTTACTCGGAGAAAAGCCCTGAAGCTTTCTTT
J: TRBJ1-1
size: -
V: TRBV6-5
D: -

CDR3: CASSYGGTSGVYEQYF
DNA: TGTGCCAGCAGTTATGGCGGGACTAGCGGGGTCTACGAGCAGTACTTC
J: TRBJ2-7
size: once
V: TRBV6-5
D: TRBD2

CDR3: CASSEGWLTEQFF
DNA: TGTGCCAGCAGTGAAGGTTGGCTAACTGAGCAGTTCTTC
J: TRBJ2-1
size: -
V: TRBV2
D: -

CDR3: CASRDRGAGTGELFF
DNA: TGTGCCAGCAGGGACCGGGGGGCTGGCACCGGGGAGCTGTTTTTT
J: TRBJ2-2
size: few
V: TRBV12-3/TRBV12-4
D: -

CDR3: CASRDRVYEQYF
DNA: TGTGCCTCCCGGGACAGGGTATACGAGCAGTACTTC
J: TRBJ2-7
size: few
V: TRBV30
D: TRBD1

CDR3: CSVRWDTDTQYF
DNA: TGCAGCGTTAGGTGGGACACAGATACGCAGTATTTT
J: TRBJ2-3
size: few
V: TRBV29-1
D: -

CDR3: CATSASGGTDTQYF
DNA: TGTGCCACCAGTGCTAGCGGGGGCACAGATACGCAGTATTTT
J: TRBJ2-3
size: few
V: TRBV24-1
D: TRBD2

CDR3: CAWSLAGGRYEQYF
DNA: TGTGCCTGGAGTTTAGCGGGGGGGCGGTACGAGCAGTACTTC
J: TRBJ2-7
size: -
V: TRBV30
D: TRBD2

CDR3: CASSHGPVSNQPQHF
DNA: TGTGCCAGCAGCCATGGACCGGTTAGCAATCAGCCCCAGCATTTT
J: TRBJ1-5
size: -
V: TRBV3-1
D: -

CDR3: CASSFRQGRVEKLFF
DNA: TGTGCCAGCAGCTTTCGACAGGGTCGGGTTGAAAAACTGTTTTTT
J: TRBJ1-4
size: once
V: TRBV7-9
D: TRBD1

CDR3: CASSSSAGELFF
DNA: TGTGCCAGCAGCTCGAGCGCCGGGGAGCTGTTTTTT
J: TRBJ2-2
size: -
V: TRBV7-9
D: -

CDR3: CASTRGAGQPQHF
DNA: TGTGCCTCAACCAGAGGGGCCGGTCAGCCCCAGCATTTT
J: TRBJ1-5
size: -
V: TRBV12-3/TRBV12-4
D: -

CDR3: CAISEMVDEQFF
DNA: TGTGCCATCAGTGAAATGGTGGATGAGCAGTTCTTC
J: TRBJ2-1
size: -
V: TRBV10-3
D: -

CDR3: CASSLETGGYTF
DNA: TGTGCCAGCAGCTTAGAAACGGGGGGCTACACCTTC
J: TRBJ1-2
size: few
V: TRBV7-9
D: -

CDR3: CASSYPMGQGVTKLFF
DNA: TGCGCCAGCAGCTACCCCATGGGACAGGGGGTAACAAAACTGTTTTTT
J: TRBJ1-4
size: -
V: TRBV5-1
D: TRBD1